This TCR beta chain was retrieved from a study of cytomegalovirus exposure and HLA in healthy donors (TCRdb year 2017). In the study overall: An earlier analysis of some 600 of the donors reported 276 Gb of sequence data and 100 million to 120 million unique TCR beta sequences obtained from some 200 million T cells. An early release that covered about 600 HLA-typed donors contained 250 to 350 gigabases of sequencing data and around 85 million unique TCR sequences. The genetic ancestry cluster associated with self-reported Caucasian donors included 81% of the roughly 360 genotyped donors. The study aimed to test whether cataloging public T cell receptors could reveal signatures of past pathogen exposure. The study profiled the T cell repertoires of under 700 subjects by immunosequencing and related them to cytomegalovirus serostatus. Along with the roughly 670-subject first cohort, a separate validation cohort of over a hundred different subjects was used. To predict cytomegalovirus infection status, the study brought together high-throughput TCR immunosequencing, statistical association of individual TCRs with disease status, and machine learning. A later analysis re-examined previously published TCR beta repertoires from several hundred donors and added high-resolution HLA genotyping to investigate patterns of TCR occurrence. Rather than drawing on any new phenotypic data, the later analysis identified candidate immune exposures from TCR beta sequences and the way those sequences occurred across donors. An earlier analysis of fewer than 750 of the donors used high-throughput TCR beta sequencing to judge whether each TCR beta V gene segment behaved as functional or pseudogenic. Alongside the repertoire data, information on donor age, sex, ethnicity and CMV serostatus was compiled. A later genetic analysis used genome-wide SNP genotypes for about 65% of the 666 donors, treating that subset as a discovery cohort. Every discovery cohort repertoire had been produced on one sequencing platform. HLA typing included class I and class II loci at four-digit resolution. Typing coverage varied by locus: 629-630 donors for A, B, C, DRB1 and DQB1; around 560 for DQA1; about 570 for DPA1; approximately 470 for DPB1. Roughly 5 DR-DQ haplotypes were handled as single units for association and clustering because linkage in the cohort was strong. Among 300 to 500 genotyped donors of the cohort, an average of roughly 230,000 unique TCR beta nucleotide sequences was sequenced per donor, of which roughly 17% were non-productive.

The cohort was made up of 500 to 800 healthy bone marrow donors. At the time of sampling, all cohort members were nominally healthy, though unrecorded immune exposures were likely present. The donor tested CMV seronegative and was one of the 352 seronegative cohort members. A peripheral blood sample was collected from each donor, and TCR beta sequencing was performed on peripheral blood mononuclear cells. The Qiagen DNeasy Blood Extraction Kit was used to extract genomic DNA from the blood cell samples. The V end gives up 3 bases and the J end 9 bases, leaving 5 bases in the junction not matched to a gene. Taken from the germline V gene, the CDR1 and CDR2 loops are SGDLS and YYNGEE. CDR3 length: 13 amino acids, cysteine to phenylalanine. The sequence is cut down to CDR3 DNA, 39 bases in frame from base 1. Library preparation employed the immunoSEQ multiplex PCR assay. For the multiplex PCR, a mixture combining 60 forward primers for TCR Vbeta segments and 13 reverse primers for TCR Jbeta segments was used. The CDR3 region of rearranged TCR beta genes was amplified from genomic DNA by a multiplex PCR assay. Amplified TCR beta libraries were sequenced as 87-base-pair reads on the Illumina HiSeq System. The original pipeline was this. In a later analysis, some 80 million unique TCR beta chains were counted across the roughly 610 repertoires, and approximately 11 million of these chains were shared by at least two donors. A nearest-neighbor algorithm error-corrected the raw reads and collapsed the reads into unique sequences, merging closely related sequences to remove PCR and sequencing errors. Alignment of CDR3 sequences to IMGT reference sequences was used to assign V, D and J gene segments. For a sequence to be retained, at least a six-nucleotide match to both a V gene segment and a J gene segment was required. A rearrangement was called productive if the CDR3 had no stop codons and remained in frame with V and J, and every other rearrangement was called non-productive. CDR3 was defined according to IMGT convention as the region running from the second conserved V-encoded cysteine to the conserved J-encoded phenylalanine. The earlier analysis of about 590 of the donors excluded sequences that lacked an unambiguous match to a single V gene segment. In an earlier analysis of approximately 610 of the donors, V segments were called functional above 56.7% productive rearrangements and were called segregating when the between-donor standard deviation exceeded 5%. A statistical classification framework was built for diagnosing cytomegalovirus status from the catalog of TCR beta chain sequences. In a later analysis, TCR nucleotide sequences were compared against IMGT/GENE-DB human TR gene sequences so that V and J genes could be assigned. Using the TCRdist pipeline, a later analysis assigned CDR3 sequences along with most-parsimonious VDJ recombination scenarios. In a later analysis, every TCR beta chain was defined by the combination of its CDR3 amino acid sequence and its V-gene family, and reads without a unique V-gene family were dropped. As a way to deal with suspected cross-contamination and a sequencing artifact, a later analysis dropped hundreds of nucleotide sequences that were highly shared and had low generation probability. For each public chain, a later analysis derived a clonal expansion index from normalized ranks of inferred template counts within each repertoire. Generation probabilities in a later analysis came from a VDJ recombination model fitted to out-of-frame rearrangements, and those results were checked against IGoR. Hypergeometric tests were used in a later analysis to score TCR-TCR, TCR-HLA and TCR-CMV co-occurrence, with a repertoire-size bias correction applied to the TCR pairs. To estimate false discovery rates, a later analysis permuted the HLA or CMV assignments 20 times. A later analysis grouped co-occurring TCRs with DBSCAN, adding TCRdist sequence similarity when clustering within HLA-allele-positive subsets. For co-occurrence clustering, repertoires with fewer than 30,000 or more than 120,000 public chains were excluded, along with a handful of repertoires with anomalous nucleotide sharing. TCRdb's version of the immuneACCESS table is confined to in-frame rearrangements and falls short of the full clone set. An unresolved V gene accounts for under half of the shortfall where checked; the remainder is of unknown origin. The V and J calls and clone size were taken over from that table, and D and trimming were inferred from the DNA. The sample table contains roughly 170,000 clones; only one count was recorded for 82% of them. In total, the top ten clones hold less than 2% of the sample.

Overall study results and their limits: Because some donors lacked HLA typing at each locus, the association tests relied only on the typed subset. Because the 87-base-pair reads could not distinguish some IMGT-functional V segments, including TRBV6-2 and TRBV6-3, those segments were excluded. In vitro tests confirmed that three of the cytomegalovirus-associated TCR beta chains recognize cytomegalovirus antigens. This cohort had only TCR beta chains sequenced, and the lack of alpha or paired-chain data limited which features could be detected. Correlated functional status among segregating V segments might be attributable to linkage disequilibrium, but an unknown experimental factor could not be ruled out. It was suggested by the authors that the approach could potentially be generalized to other disease states and immunological phenotypes. At a false discovery rate of 0.05, a later analysis linked under 20,000 TCR beta sequences to specific HLA alleles. In an earlier analysis of fewer than 700 of the donors, most TCR beta V segments appeared in productive rearrangements about 87% or about 30% of the time, broadly matching IMGT annotations. The earlier analysis of some 540 of the donors excluded approximately 15 rarely observed V segments, including chromosome 9 orphons, because counts were too low. The study listed 164 TCR beta chains as associated with cytomegalovirus. A further reported finding was that TCR beta sequences accurately predicted the HLA-A and HLA-B alleles for most subjects in the first cohort. According to a later analysis, TCR association rates differed among HLA loci, with DRB1 alleles showing the most associated TCRs and HLA-C alleles showing the fewest. When HLA alleles, especially DR and DQ, strongly co-occurred, TCR associations were difficult to assign to individual alleles. A later analysis found that most CMV-associated TCR beta chains appeared HLA-restricted, with HLA associations seemingly driven largely by CMV exposure. CMV serostatus was the only immune exposure information available for the cohort. A later genetic analysis reported fewer N-insertions in productive TCRs among donors in an Asian-associated ancestry cluster than the roughly 700-donor mean. A group of highly shared sequence variants was considered likely to be a technical artifact of the sequencing pipeline. According to a later analysis, parvovirus B19, influenza, CMV and Epstein-Barr virus appeared linked to several top co-occurrence clusters. While some public TCRs were present in many individuals, most TCR sequences turned up only very rarely across donors. The classifier was reported to diagnose cytomegalovirus status with high specificity and sensitivity in both the original cohort and the validation cohort. In a later genetic analysis, a missense DCLRE1C variant was associated with V-gene and J-gene trimming of TCR beta chains, and the association was replicated in an independent cohort. A later analysis found that HLA-associated TCR beta chains were more clonally expanded and had lower generation probabilities than equally common non-associated chains. The presence/absence analyses assumed that sequencing depth was roughly uniform across donors, and that assumption may not be true.

Remarks on this clone: No cognate antigen has been identified for it. Qualities for individual bases were not recorded, and no much larger clone is one base off.

Sequenced material: PBMCs. The rearrangement combines TRBV9 with TRBJ1-1; 10 central nucleotides agree with TRBD1. The source of this sequence is a male donor in good health and CMV-seronegative. The CDR3 sequence is CASSGGQGVKAFF. The sequence in DNA is TGTGCCAGCAGCGGAGGACAGGGGGTTAAAGCTTTCTTT. Here the CDR3 is joined to the reference TRBV9 and TRBJ1-1 genes, and the full variable domain is: DSGVTQTPKHLITATGQRVTLRCSPRSGDLSVYWYQQSLDQGLQFLIQYYNGEERAKGNILERFSAQQFPDLHSELNLSSLELGDSALYFCASSGGQGVKAFFGQGTRLTVV.